This T cell receptor (beta chain) appears in the sequencing data of a study of T cell responses to AZD1222 COVID-19 vaccine. Profiling relied on immunoSEQ multiplex PCR, and the TCRdb table lists in-frame clones only, not all of them. The sample carries about 120,000 clones, 92% recorded once. Worth noting for this clone: The target antigen is unknown.

Whole-study findings and limits: The donor group comprised mostly white British people and more females; the analysis possibly underestimated clonal diversity.

CDR1 is LNHDA, CDR2 SQIVND, per germline (reference sequence). V lost 0 bases, J lost 4 bases, and 7 bases stayed unmatched. CDR3 length equals 17 residues. The sequence was collected from an adult in good health. The sequenced sample was peripheral blood, obtained on day 0 of AZD1222 vaccination. V usage is TRBV19 and J usage is TRBJ2-1, with TRBD1 identical over 9 bases. The CDR3 DNA reads as TGTGCCAGTAGTATAGATAGAAGCGGACAGGGGTACAATGAGCAGTTCTTC. Amino acids: CASSIDRSGQGYNEQFF.